This T cell receptor beta chain was captured in a study of blood T cell repertoires in COVID-19. Across the whole study: Acute and convalescent COVID-19 samples came from the United States, Italy and Spain. T cells, B-cell-depleted T cells, or PBMCs provided the cDNA or gDNA that served as material.

This clone has only a few counts. Methods used by the authors: Amplification with reference gene primers provided the estimates of nucleated cell counts. TCRdb's table, derived via immunoSEQ multiplex PCR, lists solely in-frame clones and lacks some. D and trimming were read from the DNA, whereas the V and J calls and clone size are those reported in that table. The sample records 100,000 or so clones, roughly 80% being singletons. V lost 7 bases to trimming and J lost 1 base, with 14 bases between them. Germline values: CDR1 SGHRS, CDR2 YFSETQ. The CDR3 is made up of 14 amino acids. The origin of this receptor is a man aged 60 to 69 with active or convalescent COVID-19. This chain uses TRBV5-1 with TRBJ1-1, with a tentative D call TRBD1 (5 bases). The source material was peripheral blood. The CDR3 sequence is CASHGRQGNTEAFF. DNA of the CDR3: TGCGCCAGCCATGGCAGGCAGGGGAACACTGAAGCTTTCTTT.